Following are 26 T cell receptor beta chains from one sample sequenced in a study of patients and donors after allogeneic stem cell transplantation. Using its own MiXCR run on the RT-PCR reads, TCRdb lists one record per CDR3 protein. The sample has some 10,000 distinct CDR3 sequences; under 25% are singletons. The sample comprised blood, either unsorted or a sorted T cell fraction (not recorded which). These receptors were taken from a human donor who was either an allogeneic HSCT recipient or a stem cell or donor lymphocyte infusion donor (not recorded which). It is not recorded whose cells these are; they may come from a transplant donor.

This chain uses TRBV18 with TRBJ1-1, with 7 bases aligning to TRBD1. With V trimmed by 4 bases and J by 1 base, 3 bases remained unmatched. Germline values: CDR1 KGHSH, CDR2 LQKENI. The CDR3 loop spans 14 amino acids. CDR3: CASSRGQRNTEAFF. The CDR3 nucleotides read TGTGCCAGCTCACGGGGACAGCGGAACACTGAAGCTTTCTTT.

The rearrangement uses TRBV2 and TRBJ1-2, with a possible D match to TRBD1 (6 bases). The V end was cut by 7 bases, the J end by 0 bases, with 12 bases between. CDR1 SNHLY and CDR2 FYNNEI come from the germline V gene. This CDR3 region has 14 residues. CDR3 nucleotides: TGTGCCAGCACTCTAAGGACAGCTAACTATGGCTACACCTTC. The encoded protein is CASTLRTANYGYTF. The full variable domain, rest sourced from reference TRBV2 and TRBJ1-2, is EPEVTQTPSHQVTQMGQEVILRCVPISNHLYFYWYRQILGQKVEFLVSFYNNEISEKSEIFDDQFSVERPDGSNFTLKIRSTKLEDSAMYFCASTLRTANYGYTFGSGTRLTVV.

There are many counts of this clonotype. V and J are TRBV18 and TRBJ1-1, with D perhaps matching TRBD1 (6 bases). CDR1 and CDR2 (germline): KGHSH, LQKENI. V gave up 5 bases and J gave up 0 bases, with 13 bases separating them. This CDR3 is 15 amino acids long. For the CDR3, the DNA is TGTGCCAGCTCAGCTATAGGGGGACTGAACACTGAAGCTTTCTTT. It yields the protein CASSAIGGLNTEAFF.

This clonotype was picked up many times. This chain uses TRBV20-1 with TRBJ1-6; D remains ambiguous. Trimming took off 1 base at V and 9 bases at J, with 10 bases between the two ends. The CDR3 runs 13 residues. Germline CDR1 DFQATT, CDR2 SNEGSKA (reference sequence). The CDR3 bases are TGCAGTGCTAGAGTTGGAGGGCTTTCACCCCTCCACTTT. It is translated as CSARVGGLSPLHF.

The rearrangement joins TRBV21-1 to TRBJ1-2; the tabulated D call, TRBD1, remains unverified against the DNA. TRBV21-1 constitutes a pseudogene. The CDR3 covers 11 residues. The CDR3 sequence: CASSTRAGYTF. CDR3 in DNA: TGTGCCAGCAGCACCAGGGCTGGCTACACCTTC.

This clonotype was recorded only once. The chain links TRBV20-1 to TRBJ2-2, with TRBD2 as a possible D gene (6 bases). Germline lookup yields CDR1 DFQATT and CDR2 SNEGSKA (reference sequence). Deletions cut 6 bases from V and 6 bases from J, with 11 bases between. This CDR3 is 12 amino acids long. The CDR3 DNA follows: TGCAGTGCCCTGGGGGGATCCGGGGAGCTGTTTTTT. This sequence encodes CSALGGSGELFF.

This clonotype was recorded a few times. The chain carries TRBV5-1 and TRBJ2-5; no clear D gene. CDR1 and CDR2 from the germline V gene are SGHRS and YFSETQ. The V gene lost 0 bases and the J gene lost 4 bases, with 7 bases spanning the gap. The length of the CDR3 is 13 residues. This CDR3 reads CASSLVARETQYF. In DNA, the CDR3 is TGCGCCAGCAGCTTGGTGGCGCGAGAGACCCAGTACTTC.

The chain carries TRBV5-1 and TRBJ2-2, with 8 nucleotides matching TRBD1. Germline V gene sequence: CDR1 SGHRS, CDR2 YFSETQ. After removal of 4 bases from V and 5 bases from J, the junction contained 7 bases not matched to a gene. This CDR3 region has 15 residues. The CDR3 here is CASSPGQGGTGELFF. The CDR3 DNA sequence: TGCGCCAGCAGCCCTGGACAGGGCGGGACCGGGGAGCTGTTTTTT.

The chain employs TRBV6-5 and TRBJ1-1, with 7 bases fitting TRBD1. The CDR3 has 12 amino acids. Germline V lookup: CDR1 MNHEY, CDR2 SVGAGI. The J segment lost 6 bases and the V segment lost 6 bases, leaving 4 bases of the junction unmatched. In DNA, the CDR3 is TGTGCCAGCAGCCCAGACAGGGCTGAAGCTTTCTTT. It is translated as CASSPDRAEAFF.

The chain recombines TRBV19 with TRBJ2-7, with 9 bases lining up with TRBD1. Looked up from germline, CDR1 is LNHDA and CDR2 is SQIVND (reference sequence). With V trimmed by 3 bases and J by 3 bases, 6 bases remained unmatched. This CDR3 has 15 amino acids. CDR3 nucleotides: TGTGCCAGTAGTATGACAGGGGGTGATTTCTACGAGCAGTACTTC. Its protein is CASSMTGGDFYEQYF.

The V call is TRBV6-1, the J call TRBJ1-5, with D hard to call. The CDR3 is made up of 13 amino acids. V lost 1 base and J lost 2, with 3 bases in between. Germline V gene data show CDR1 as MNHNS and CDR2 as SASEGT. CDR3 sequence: CASSEGGNQPQHF. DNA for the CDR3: TGTGCCAGCAGTGAAGGAGGCAATCAGCCCCAGCATTTT.

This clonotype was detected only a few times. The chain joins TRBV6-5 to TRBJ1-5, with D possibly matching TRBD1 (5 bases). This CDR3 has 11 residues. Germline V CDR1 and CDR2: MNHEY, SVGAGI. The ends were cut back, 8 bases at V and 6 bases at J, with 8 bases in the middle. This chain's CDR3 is CASQGTQPQHF. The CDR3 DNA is TGTGCCAGCCAGGGCACTCAGCCCCAGCATTTT.

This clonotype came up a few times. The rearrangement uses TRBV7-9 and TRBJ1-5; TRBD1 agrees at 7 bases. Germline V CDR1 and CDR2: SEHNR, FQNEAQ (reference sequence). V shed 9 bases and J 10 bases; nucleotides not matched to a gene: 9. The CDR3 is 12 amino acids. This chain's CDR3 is CASGDSRGPQHF. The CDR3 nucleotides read TGTGCCAGTGGGGACAGCCGAGGCCCCCAGCATTTT.

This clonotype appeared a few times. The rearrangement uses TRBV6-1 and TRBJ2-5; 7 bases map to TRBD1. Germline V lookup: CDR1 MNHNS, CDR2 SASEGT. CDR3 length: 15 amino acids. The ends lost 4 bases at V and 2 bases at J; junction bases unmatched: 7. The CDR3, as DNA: TGTGCCAGCAGTGTAGAGACAGGGAGACAAGAGACCCAGTACTTC. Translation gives CASSVETGRQETQYF.

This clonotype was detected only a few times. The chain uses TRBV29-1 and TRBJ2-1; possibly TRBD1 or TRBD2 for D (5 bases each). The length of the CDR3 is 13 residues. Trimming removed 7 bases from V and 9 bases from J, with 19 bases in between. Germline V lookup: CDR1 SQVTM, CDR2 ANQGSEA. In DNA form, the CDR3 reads TGCAGCGCATGGGTTTCGAGGGGCGGTGAGCAGTTCTTC. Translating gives CSAWVSRGGEQFF.

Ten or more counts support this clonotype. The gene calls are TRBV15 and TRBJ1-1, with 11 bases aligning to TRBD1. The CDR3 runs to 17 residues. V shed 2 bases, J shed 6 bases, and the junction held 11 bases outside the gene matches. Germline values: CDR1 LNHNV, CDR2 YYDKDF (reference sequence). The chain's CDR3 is CATSRYRDRGFGAEAFF. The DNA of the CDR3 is TGTGCCACCAGCAGATACCGGGACAGGGGGTTTGGGGCTGAAGCTTTCTTT.

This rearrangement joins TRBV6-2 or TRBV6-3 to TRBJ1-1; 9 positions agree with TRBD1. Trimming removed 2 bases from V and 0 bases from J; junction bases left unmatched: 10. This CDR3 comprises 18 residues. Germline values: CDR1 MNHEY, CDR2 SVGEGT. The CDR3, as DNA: TGTGCCAGCAGTTACCTGTCGGGACAGGGACTCATGAACACTGAAGCTTTCTTT. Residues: CASSYLSGQGLMNTEAFF.

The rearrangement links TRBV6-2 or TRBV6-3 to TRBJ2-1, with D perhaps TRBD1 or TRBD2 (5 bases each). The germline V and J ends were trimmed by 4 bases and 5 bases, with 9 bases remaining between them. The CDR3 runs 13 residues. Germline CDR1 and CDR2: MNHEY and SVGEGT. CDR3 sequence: CASSWDGNNEQFF. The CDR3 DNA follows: TGTGCCAGCAGTTGGGACGGTAACAATGAGCAGTTCTTC.

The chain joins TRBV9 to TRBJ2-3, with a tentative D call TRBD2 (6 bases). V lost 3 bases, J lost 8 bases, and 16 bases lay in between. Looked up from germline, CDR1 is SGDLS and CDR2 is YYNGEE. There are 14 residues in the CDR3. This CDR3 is CASSATGGFSTQYF. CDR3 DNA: TGTGCCAGCAGCGCTACCGGGGGATTCAGTACGCAGTATTTT. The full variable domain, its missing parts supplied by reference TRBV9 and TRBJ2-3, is DSGVTQTPKHLITATGQRVTLRCSPRSGDLSVYWYQQSLDQGLQFLIQYYNGEERAKGNILERFSAQQFPDLHSELNLSSLELGDSALYFCASSATGGFSTQYFGPGTRLTVL.

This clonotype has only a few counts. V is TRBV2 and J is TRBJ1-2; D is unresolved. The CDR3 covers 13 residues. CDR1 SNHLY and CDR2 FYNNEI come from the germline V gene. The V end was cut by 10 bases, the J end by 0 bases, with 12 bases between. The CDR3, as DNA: TGTGCCACCACTGTAACTACTAACTATGGCTACACCTTC. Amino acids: CATTVTTNYGYTF.

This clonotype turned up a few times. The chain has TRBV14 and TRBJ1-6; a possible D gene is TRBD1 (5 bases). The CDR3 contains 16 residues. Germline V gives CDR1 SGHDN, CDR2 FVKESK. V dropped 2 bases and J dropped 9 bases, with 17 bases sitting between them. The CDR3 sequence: CASSQPRGAGRSPLHF. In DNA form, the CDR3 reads TGTGCCAGCAGCCAACCACGCGGGGCAGGTCGTTCACCCCTCCACTTT.

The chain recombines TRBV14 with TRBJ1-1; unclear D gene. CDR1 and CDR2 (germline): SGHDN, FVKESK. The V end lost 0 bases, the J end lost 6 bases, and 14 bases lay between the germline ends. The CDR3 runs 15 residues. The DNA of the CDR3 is TGTGCCAGCAGCCAAGATCTTGGCTATTTCGCTGAAGCTTTCTTT. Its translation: CASSQDLGYFAEAFF.

CDR3 sequence reads: CASSQDVTGTSQPQHF. CDR3 DNA sequence: TGTGCCAGCAGCCAAGATGTGACAGGGACGTCCCAGCCCCAGCATTTT. V is TRBV4-2 and J is TRBJ1-5, with TRBD1 identical over 7 bases. The CDR3 is 16 amino acids. V lost 0 bases, J lost 7 bases, and 9 bases stayed unmatched. Looked up from germline, CDR1 is LGHNA and CDR2 is YNFKEQ.

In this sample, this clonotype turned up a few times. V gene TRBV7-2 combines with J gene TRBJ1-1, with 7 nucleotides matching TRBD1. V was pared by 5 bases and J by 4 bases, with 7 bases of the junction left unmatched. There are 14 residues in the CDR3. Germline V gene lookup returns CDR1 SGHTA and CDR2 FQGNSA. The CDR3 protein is CASSLGGAGTEAFF. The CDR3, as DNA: TGTGCCAGCAGCCTAGGGGGCGCGGGCACTGAAGCTTTCTTT. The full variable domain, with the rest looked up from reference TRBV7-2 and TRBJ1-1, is GAGVSQSPSNKVTEKGKDVELRCDPISGHTALYWYRQSLGQGLEFLIYFQGNSAPDKSGLPSDRFSAERTGGSVSTLTIQRTQQEDSAVYLCASSLGGAGTEAFFGQGTRLTVV.

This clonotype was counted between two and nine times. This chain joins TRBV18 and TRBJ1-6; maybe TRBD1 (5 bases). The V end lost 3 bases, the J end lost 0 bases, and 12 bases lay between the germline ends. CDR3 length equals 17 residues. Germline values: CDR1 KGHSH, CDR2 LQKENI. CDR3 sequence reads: CASSPTNRSSYNSPLHF. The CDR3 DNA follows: TGTGCCAGCTCACCTACCAACAGGAGCTCCTATAATTCACCCCTCCACTTT.

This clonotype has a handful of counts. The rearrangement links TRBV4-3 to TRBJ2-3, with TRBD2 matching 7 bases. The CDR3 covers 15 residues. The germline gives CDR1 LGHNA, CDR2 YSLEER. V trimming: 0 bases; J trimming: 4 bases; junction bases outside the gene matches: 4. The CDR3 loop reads CASSQDYAGADTQYF. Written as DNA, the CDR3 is TGCGCCAGCAGCCAAGATTACGCGGGGGCAGATACGCAGTATTTT.